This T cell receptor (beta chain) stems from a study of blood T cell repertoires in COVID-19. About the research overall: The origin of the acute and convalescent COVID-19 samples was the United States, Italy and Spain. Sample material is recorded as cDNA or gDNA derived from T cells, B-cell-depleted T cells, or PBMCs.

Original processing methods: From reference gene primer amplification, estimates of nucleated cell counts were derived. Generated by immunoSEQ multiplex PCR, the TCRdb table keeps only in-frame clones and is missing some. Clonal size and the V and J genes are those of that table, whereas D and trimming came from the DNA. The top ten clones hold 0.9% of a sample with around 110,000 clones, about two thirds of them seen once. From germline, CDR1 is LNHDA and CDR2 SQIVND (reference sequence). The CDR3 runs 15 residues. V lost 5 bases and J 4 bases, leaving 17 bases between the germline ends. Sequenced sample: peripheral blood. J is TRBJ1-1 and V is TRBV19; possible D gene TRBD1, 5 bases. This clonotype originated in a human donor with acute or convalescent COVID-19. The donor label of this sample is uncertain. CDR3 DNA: TGTGCCAGTAGTGCGCGCTATATGGGGGGCACTGAAGCTTTCTTT. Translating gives CASSARYMGGTEAFF.